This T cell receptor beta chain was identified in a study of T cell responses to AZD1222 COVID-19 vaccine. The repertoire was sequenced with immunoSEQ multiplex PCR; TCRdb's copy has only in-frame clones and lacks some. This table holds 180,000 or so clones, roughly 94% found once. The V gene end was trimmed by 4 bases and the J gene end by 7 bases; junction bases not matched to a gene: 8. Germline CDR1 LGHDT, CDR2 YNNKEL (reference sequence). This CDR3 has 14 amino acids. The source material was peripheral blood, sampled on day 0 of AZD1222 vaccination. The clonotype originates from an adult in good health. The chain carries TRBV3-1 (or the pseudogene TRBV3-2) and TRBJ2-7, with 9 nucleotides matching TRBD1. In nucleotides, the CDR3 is TGTGCCAGCAGCCCGAGGACAGGGGAGTTGGAGCAGTACTTC. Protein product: CASSPRTGELEQYF.